This T cell receptor beta chain was captured by sequencing in a study of OX40 agonist ivuxolimab in advanced cancers. In the study overall: Hepatocellular carcinoma, melanoma, renal cell or head and neck cancer was diagnosed in the dose-escalation patients. Three patients got partial responses; one had hepatocellular carcinoma and two had cutaneous melanoma. Study outcomes and limitations: Compared with CD4+, CD8+ T cells on average had more expanded clones.

Only a few counts were recorded for this clone. Antigen unknown. Sequencing used immunoSEQ multiplex PCR; TCRdb keeps in-frame clones, though not all of them. The data show about 77,000 clones, around four fifths seen once. The specimen was CD4+ or CD8+ T cells sorted from blood, collected in a trial of the OX40 agonist ivuxolimab. This TCR was sampled from an adult with an advanced solid tumor such as melanoma, head and neck, liver or kidney cancer.

The CDR3 DNA follows: TGTGCCAGCAGTAGGGGGGGGTATAGCAATCAGCCCCAGCATTTT. This sequence encodes CASSRGGYSNQPQHF. This chain joins TRBV2 and TRBJ1-5; possible D gene TRBD1, 6 bases. Germline CDR1 reads SNHLY; CDR2 reads FYNNEI. This CDR3 has 15 residues. V was trimmed by 5 bases and J by 0 bases, leaving 11 bases between them.